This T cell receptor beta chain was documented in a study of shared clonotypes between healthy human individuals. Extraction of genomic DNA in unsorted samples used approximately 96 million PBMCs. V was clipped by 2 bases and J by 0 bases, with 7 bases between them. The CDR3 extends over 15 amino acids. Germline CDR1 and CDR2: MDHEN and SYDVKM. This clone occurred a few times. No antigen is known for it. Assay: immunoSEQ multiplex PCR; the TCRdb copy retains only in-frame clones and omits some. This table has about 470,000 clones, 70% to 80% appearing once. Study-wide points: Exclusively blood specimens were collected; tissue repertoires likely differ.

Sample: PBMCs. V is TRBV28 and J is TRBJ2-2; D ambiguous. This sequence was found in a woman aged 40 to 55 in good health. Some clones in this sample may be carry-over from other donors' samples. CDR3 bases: TGTGCCAGCAGTTTAGCGGCCTCGAACACCGGGGAGCTGTTTTTT. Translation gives CASSLAASNTGELFF.